These 4 T cell receptor beta chains were all obtained from the same sample, sequenced in a study of cytomegalovirus exposure and HLA in healthy donors. The PCR used 60 Vbeta and 13 Jbeta primers. This table comes from immunoSEQ multiplex PCR, and its TCRdb copy is limited to in-frame clones, with some not included. The sample holds fewer than 350,000 clones, roughly 90% seen once. The sample consisted of PBMCs. Receptors originate from a woman aged 18 to 35 in good health and CMV-seronegative.

This clone has just one count. The CDR3: CASSLGSSEQYF. In DNA form, the CDR3 reads TGTGCCAGCAGCTTAGGTTCTAGCGAGCAGTACTTC. The chain carries TRBV13 and TRBJ2-7; D gene uncertain. The CDR3 has 12 residues. V lost 0 bases to trimming and J lost 6 bases, with 6 bases between them. Per germline, CDR1 PRHDT and CDR2 FYEKMQ (reference sequence).

This chain connects TRBV25-1 to TRBJ2-7, with TRBD2 as a possible D gene (6 bases). The V and J ends lost 6 bases and 9 bases respectively, with 15 bases between them. The CDR3 covers 12 residues. CDR1 is MGHDK, CDR2 SYGVNS, per germline. The CDR3 nucleotides are TGTGCCAGCAGCCTCACGGAGGGGCGGCAGTACTTC. Its translation is CASSLTEGRQYF.

This sequence joins TRBV19 and TRBJ1-2, with a weak D call TRBD1 (6 bases). The CDR3 consists of 17 residues. V dropped 3 bases and J dropped 8 bases, with 25 bases sitting between them. Germline assignment: CDR1 LNHDA and CDR2 SQIVND (reference sequence). The CDR3 sequence: CASSILPLSDSRAGYTF. DNA of the CDR3: TGTGCCAGTAGTATCCTCCCTCTTTCGGACAGCCGGGCGGGCTACACCTTC.

Only one count was recorded for this clone. V gene TRBV6-1 combines with J gene TRBJ2-2; D might be TRBD2 (6 bases). The CDR3 totals 16 residues. Germline lookup yields CDR1 MNHNS and CDR2 SASEGT. V dropped 3 bases and J dropped 10 bases, with 21 bases sitting between them. For the CDR3, the DNA is TGTGCCAGCAGTGACCAACCTGGGACTCCTGGCGTGGAGCTGTTTTTT. It specifies CASSDQPGTPGVELFF.